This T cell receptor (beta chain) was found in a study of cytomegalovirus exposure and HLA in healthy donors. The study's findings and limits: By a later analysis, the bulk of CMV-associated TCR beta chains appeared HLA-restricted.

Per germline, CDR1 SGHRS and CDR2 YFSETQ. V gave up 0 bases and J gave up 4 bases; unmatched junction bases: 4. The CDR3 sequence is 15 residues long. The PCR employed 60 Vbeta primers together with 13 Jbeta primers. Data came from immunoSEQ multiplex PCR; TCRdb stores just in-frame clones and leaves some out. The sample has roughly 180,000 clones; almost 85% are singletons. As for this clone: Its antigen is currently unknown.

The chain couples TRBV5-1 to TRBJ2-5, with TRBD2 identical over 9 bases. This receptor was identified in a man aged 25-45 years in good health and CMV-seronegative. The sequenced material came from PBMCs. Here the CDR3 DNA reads TGCGCCAGCAGCTTGGCGGCGGGAGGGCCAGAGACCCAGTACTTC. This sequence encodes CASSLAAGGPETQYF.